The entry below describes one TCR beta chain. Its specificity is not known. These data are taken from a study of cytotoxic CD8 clonotypes in ibrutinib-treated CLL. Study conclusions and caveats: While tracking circulating CD8+ T-cell counts, baseline clonality exceeded that of age-matched healthy donors. Patients with sustained remission and those progressing were sampled at differing times. Public clonotypes, found uncommonly, either contracted or stayed stable on treatment.

This CDR3 is 14 amino acids long. V dropped 1 base and J dropped 7 bases, with 12 bases sitting between them. Germline loops: CDR1 SGHTA, CDR2 FQGNSA. TCRdb keeps only in-frame clones here, not all; method: immunoSEQ multiplex PCR. In the table there are 330,000 or so clones, about 61% of which are singletons. Cryopreserved PBMCs provided 2 to 2.5 micrograms of genomic DNA for the TCR beta libraries. This material consisted of PBMCs, taken after 36 months of ibrutinib treatment. The sequence was collected from a human donor with chronic lymphocytic leukemia. The V and J genes are TRBV7-2 and TRBJ2-3; no firm D call. CDR3 region: CASSLGISSNTQYF. CDR3 sequence (DNA): TGTGCCAGCAGCTTAGGGATTTCTTCTAATACGCAGTATTTT.